This is a list of T cell receptor beta chains from one sample in a study of early T cells in non-severe SARS-CoV-2 infection. TCRdb passed the 5' RACE reads through MiXCR, listing each CDR3 protein once. Here the sample spans about 97,000 distinct CDR3 sequences, 8% to 13% being singletons. The source was whole blood, collected at baseline. Receptors were obtained from an adult who was a healthcare worker with PCR-confirmed SARS-CoV-2 infection or an uninfected control (not recorded which). Each CDR3 is given with its conserved first and last residue. Clone size, where shown, is once, few, many, or a class for clones that have expanded.

v_gene	j_gene	abundance	CDR3aa
TRBV13	TRBJ2-5	NA	CASSPRTIGIQETQYF
TRBV5-8	TRBJ2-7	many	CASRRGYEQYF
TRBV6-1	TRBJ2-1	few	CASHEQGDSNEQFF
TRBV7-3	TRBJ2-2	NA	CASRIETILAGWTGELFF
TRBV29-1	TRBJ1-1	NA	CSVDSMNTEAFF
TRBV18	TRBJ1-1	NA	CASSPTGKPAGTEAFF
TRBV6-1	TRBJ1-5	few	CASSFQGALEPQHF
TRBV27	TRBJ2-1	NA	CASSLGEGAAQQFF
TRBV5-4	TRBJ2-7	NA	CASSSPTGDAYEQYF
TRBV7-9	TRBJ1-2	NA	CASSPGQKANYGYTF
TRBV11-1	TRBJ2-1	NA	CASSLGDRGTYNEQFF
TRBV19	TRBJ2-7	NA	CASPDRTYEQYF
TRBV19	TRBJ1-5	NA	CASFNGNQPQHF
TRBV2	TRBJ2-3	NA	CASRFGGNVADTQYF
TRBV5-4	TRBJ2-1	few	CASSLGTVYNEQFF
TRBV20-1	TRBJ1-4	NA	CSARGRQVGVHRSNEKLFF
TRBV20-1	TRBJ1-5	NA	CSARVGSNQPQHF
TRBV5-4	TRBJ1-1	many	CASSLGGGTEAFF
TRBV12-3/TRBV12-4	TRBJ2-7	few	CASTWSSGGAYEQYF
TRBV7-6	TRBJ2-2	many	CASSLGTGNTGELFF
TRBV6-5	TRBJ1-5	few	CASRPQGNQPQHF
TRBV12-3/TRBV12-4	TRBJ1-4	many	CASSSSTSRDEKLFF
TRBV20-1	TRBJ1-4	NA	CSAPGQANEKLFF
TRBV29-1	TRBJ2-2	many	CSARDSGTGELFF